This T cell receptor (beta chain) originates from a study of metastatic and nonmetastatic thyroid tumors. About the research overall: For malignant and benign thyroid patients, tumor or nodule tissue and blood were the sources whose repertoires were compared. Overall study findings and caveats: Patients with malignant thyroid tumors reportedly had significantly higher TCR beta diversity than those with benign nodules, in blood and tumor.

Until they underwent thyroid surgery, no patient had received any treatment. This clone was detected only a few times. The target antigen is unknown. From germline, CDR1 is LNHDA and CDR2 SQIVND (reference sequence). Trimming took off 3 bases at V and 8 bases at J, with 13 bases between the two ends. This CDR3 is 13 amino acids long. Study processing details: Across clinicopathological groups, CDR3 differences served as the basis for building a distant-metastasis classifier for papillary thyroid cancer. TCRdb ran MiXCR on the PCR reads. TCRdb, not the original authors, processed these V and J calls. Of 35,000 to 50,000 clones detected, less than 3.5% appear once; the ten largest clones hold approximately 9.8%.

The rearrangement links TRBV19 to TRBJ2-5, with a tentative D call TRBD1 (6 bases). This receptor was taken from a female donor with papillary thyroid cancer or a benign thyroid nodule (not recorded which). Some clones in this sample may be carry-over from other donors' samples. The sample comprised blood. The CDR3 DNA is TGTGCCAGTAGTATCCGGGACATCGGTACCCAGTACTTC. Translation: CASSIRDIGTQYF.